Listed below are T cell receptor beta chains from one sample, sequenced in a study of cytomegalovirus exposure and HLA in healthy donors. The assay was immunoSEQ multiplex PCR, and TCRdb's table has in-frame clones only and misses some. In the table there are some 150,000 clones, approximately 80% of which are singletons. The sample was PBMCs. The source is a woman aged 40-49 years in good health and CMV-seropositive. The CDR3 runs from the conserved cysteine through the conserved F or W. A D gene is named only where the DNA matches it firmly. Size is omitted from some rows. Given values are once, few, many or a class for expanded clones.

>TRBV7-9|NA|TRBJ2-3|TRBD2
TGTGCCAGCACCCGAGGAGGAATGGGGCGGGAGATAGATACGCAGTATTTT
CASTRGGMGREIDTQYF
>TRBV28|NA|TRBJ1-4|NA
TGTGCCAGCAGTTTACAGAGGAAACTGTTTTTT
CASSLQRKLFF
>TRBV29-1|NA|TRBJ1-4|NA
TGCAGCGCTGGGACTGCCAACAATGAAAAACTGTTTTTT
CSAGTANNEKLFF
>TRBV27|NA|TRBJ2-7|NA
TGTGCCAGCAGCCGGGACACCACCTACGAGCAGTACTTC
CASSRDTTYEQYF
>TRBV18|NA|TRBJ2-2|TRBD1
TGTGCCAGCTCACCGGGACAGGGGCTGCCCGGGGAGCTGTTTTTT
CASSPGQGLPGELFF
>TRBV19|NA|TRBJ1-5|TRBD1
TGTGCCAGTAGTATAGCGGCAGGGGGTTTCGATCAGCCCCAGCATTTT
CASSIAAGGFDQPQHF
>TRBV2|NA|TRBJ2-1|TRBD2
TGTGCCAGCAGTGAAACACCCTGGACTAGCGGGAACTACAATGAGCAGTTCTTC
CASSETPWTSGNYNEQFF
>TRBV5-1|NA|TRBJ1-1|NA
TGCGCCAGCAGCTTGGACCCCCGGGGTACTGAAGCTTTCTTT
CASSLDPRGTEAFF
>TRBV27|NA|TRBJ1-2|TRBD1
TGTGCCAGCAGACACCGACAGGGGTCGGACTATGGCTACACCTTC
CASRHRQGSDYGYTF
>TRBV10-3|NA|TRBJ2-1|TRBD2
TGTGCCATCAGTGAGTCCCTAGCGGGAGGTAAAAATGAGCAGTTCTTC
CAISESLAGGKNEQFF
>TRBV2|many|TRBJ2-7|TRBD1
TGTGCCAGCGGAACGGACAGGGAGAGTGAGCAGTACTTC
CASGTDRESEQYF
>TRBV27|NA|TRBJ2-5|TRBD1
TGTGCCAGCAGCCCCAGACAGGGGGCAGAGACCCAGTACTTC
CASSPRQGAETQYF
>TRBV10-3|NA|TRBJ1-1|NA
TGTGCCATCAGTAACGGGGGGGACACTGAAGCTTTCTTT
CAISNGGDTEAFF
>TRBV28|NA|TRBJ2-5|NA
TGTGCCAGCTCCCTGGGCAGGGAACCCCAAGAGACCCAGTACTTC
CASSLGREPQETQYF
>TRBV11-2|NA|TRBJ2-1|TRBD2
TGTGCCAGCAGCTTAGGGGCCGGGGGGAGGAACAATGAGCAGTTCTTC
CASSLGAGGRNNEQFF
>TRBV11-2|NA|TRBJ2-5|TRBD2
TGTGCCAGCAGCTTAGATGGGGAGGGTGAGGAGACCCAGTACTTC
CASSLDGEGEETQYF
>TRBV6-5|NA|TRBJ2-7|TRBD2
TGTGCCAGCAGTACTTGGGGCGGGAGCGAGCAGTACTTC
CASSTWGGSEQYF
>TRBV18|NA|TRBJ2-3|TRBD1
TGTGCCAGCTCACCGAGGACCACAGGGGGAGGCACAGATACGCAGTATTTT
CASSPRTTGGGTDTQYF
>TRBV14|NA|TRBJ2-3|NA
TGTGCCAGCAGCCACGGAATACAGAGCCCAGTTACGCAGTATTTT
CASSHGIQSPVTQYF
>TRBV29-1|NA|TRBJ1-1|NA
TGCAGCGTGGGCCTCACTACTAGAGGCACTGAAGCTTTCTTT
CSVGLTTRGTEAFF
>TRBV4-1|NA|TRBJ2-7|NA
TGCGCCAGCAGCCAAGACTCCTCTCGGGAGCAGTACTTC
CASSQDSSREQYF
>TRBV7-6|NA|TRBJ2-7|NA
TGTGCCAGCAGCTTAGTTGGGTCTGGGGCCACCGAGCAGTACTTC
CASSLVGSGATEQYF
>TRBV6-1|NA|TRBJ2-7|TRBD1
TGTGCCAGCACCAAGACAGGGGGCTCCTACGAGCAGTACTTC
CASTKTGGSYEQYF
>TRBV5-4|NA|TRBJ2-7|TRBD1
TGTGCCAGCAGCTTGCTAACCGGGACAGGGGACGAGCAGTACTTC
CASSLLTGTGDEQYF
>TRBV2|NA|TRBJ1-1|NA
TGTGCCAGCAGGCCCGGGACGGGGAGGGGTGAAGCTTTCTTT
CASRPGTGRGEAFF